The following is a TCR beta chain sequence with its context. This table comes from immunoSEQ multiplex PCR, and its TCRdb copy is limited to in-frame clones, with some not included. The sample yields about 180,000 clones, about 90% seen once. The data were obtained in a study of T cell responses to AZD1222 COVID-19 vaccine. This CDR3 has 14 residues. The V gene lost 4 bases and the J gene lost 5 bases, with 10 bases spanning the gap. Germline V lookup: CDR1 SGHNT, CDR2 YYREEE (reference sequence). Sequenced material: peripheral blood, taken on day 0 of AZD1222 vaccination. This sequence was found in an adult in good health. The V gene is TRBV5-4, the J gene TRBJ1-6; D perhaps matches TRBD1 (5 bases). CDR3 sequence (DNA): TGTGCCAGCAGCAGGGAGGACAATAATTCACCCCTCCACTTT. Translation: CASSREDNNSPLHF. Using reference TRBV5-4 and TRBJ1-6 for the parts outside the CDR3, the full variable domain is ETGVTQSPTHLIKTRGQQVTLRCSSQSGHNTVSWYQQALGQGPQFIFQYYREEENGRGNFPPRFSGLQFPNYSSELNVNALELDDSALYLCASSREDNNSPLHFGNGTRLTVT.